This TCR beta chain was sequenced during a study of shared clonotypes between healthy human individuals. The overall study: Donors were a couple of women and three men aged 18 to 49. CD4 naive and memory got three plates each, CD8 naive two, CD8 memory one.

Some clones are missing from TCRdb's copy, which holds only in-frame ones; the method was immunoSEQ multiplex PCR. In the table there are about a million clones, 75% of which are singletons. Trimming removed 5 bases at V and 4 bases at J, with 14 bases between. This CDR3 has 13 amino acids. Germline V gene data show CDR1 as GTSNPN and CDR2 as SVGIG (reference sequence). This clone was counted between two and nine times. Sequences were obtained from memory CD4+ T cells sorted from blood. The subset here: CD45RA-negative fraction. The rearrangement links TRBV30 to TRBJ2-5; unclear D gene. This sequence was found in a man between 18 and 29 years old in good health. CDR3 sequence reads: CAWVDKGRETQYF. Here the CDR3 DNA reads TGTGCCTGGGTCGACAAAGGAAGAGAGACCCAGTACTTC.